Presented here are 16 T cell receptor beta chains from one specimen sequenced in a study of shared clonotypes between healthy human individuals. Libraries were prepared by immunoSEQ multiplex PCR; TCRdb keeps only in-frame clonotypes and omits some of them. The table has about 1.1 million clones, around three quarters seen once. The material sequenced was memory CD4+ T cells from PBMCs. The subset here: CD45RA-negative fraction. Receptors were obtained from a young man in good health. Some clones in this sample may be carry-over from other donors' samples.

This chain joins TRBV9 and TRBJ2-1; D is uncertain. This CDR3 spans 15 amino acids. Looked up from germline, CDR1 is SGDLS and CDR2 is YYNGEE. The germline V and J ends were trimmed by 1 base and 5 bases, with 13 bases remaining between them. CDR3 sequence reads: CASSVLATHHNEQFF. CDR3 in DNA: TGTGCCAGCAGCGTACTGGCCACACACCACAATGAGCAGTTCTTC.

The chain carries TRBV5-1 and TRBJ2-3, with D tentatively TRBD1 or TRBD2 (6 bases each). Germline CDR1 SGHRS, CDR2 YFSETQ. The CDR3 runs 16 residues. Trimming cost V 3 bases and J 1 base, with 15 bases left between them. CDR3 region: CASSYGTGAGTDTQYF. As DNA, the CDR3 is TGCGCCAGCAGCTACGGGACGGGGGCCGGCACAGATACGCAGTATTTT.

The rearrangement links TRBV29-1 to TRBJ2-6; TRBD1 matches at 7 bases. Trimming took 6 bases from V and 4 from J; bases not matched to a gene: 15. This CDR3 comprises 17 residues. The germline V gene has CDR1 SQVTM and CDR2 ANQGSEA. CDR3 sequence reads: CSVAPHDRALGANVLTF. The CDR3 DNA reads TGCAGCGTCGCACCCCACGACAGGGCTCTGGGGGCCAACGTCCTGACTTTC. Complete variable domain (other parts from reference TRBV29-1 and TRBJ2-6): SAVISQKPSRDICQRGTSLTIQCQVDSQVTMMFWYRQQPGQSLTLIATANQGSEATYESGFVIDKFPISRPNLTFSTLTVSNMSPEDSSIYLCSVAPHDRALGANVLTFGAGSRLTVL.

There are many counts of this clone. The CDR3 loop is CASSRGAPPQETQYF. The CDR3 DNA is TGTGCCAGCAGCAGGGGGGCCCCACCTCAAGAGACCCAGTACTTC. The chain is built from TRBV7-2 and TRBJ2-5; D possibly matches TRBD1 or TRBD2 (6 bases each). This CDR3 has 15 amino acids. Germline V gene data show CDR1 as SGHTA and CDR2 as FQGNSA. The V gene lost 5 bases and the J gene lost 2 bases, with 15 bases spanning the gap.

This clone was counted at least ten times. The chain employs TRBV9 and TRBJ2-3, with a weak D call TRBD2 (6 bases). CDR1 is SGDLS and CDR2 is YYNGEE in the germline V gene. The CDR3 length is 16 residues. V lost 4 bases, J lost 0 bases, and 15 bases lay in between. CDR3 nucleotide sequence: TGTGCCAGCAGCCTAGCTGGCGGGACTAGCACAGATACGCAGTATTTT. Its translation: CASSLAGGTSTDTQYF.

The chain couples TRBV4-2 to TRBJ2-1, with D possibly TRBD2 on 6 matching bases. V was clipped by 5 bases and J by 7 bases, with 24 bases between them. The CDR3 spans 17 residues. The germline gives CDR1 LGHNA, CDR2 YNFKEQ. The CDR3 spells CASSTRSGSRPLNEQFF. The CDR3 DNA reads TGTGCCAGCAGCACCCGTAGCGGCTCTCGCCCCTTAAATGAGCAGTTCTTC.

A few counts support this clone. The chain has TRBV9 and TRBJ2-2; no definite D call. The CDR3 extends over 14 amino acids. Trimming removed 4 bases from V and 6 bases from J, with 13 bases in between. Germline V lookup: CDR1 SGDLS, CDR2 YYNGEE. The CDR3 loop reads CASSPTTKSGELFF. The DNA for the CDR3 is TGTGCCAGCAGCCCAACAACGAAATCCGGGGAGCTGTTTTTT.

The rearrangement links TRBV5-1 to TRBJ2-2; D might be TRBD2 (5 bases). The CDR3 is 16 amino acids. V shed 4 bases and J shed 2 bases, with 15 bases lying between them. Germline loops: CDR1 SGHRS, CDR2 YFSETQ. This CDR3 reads CASSIQGRTNTGELFF. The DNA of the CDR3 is TGCGCCAGCAGCATCCAAGGACGGACTAACACCGGGGAGCTGTTTTTT.

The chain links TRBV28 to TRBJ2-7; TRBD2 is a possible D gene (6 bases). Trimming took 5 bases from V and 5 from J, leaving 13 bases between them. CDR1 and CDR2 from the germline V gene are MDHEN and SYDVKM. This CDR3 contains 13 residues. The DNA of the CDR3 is TGTGCCAGCAGTCCCGGGGGAACCCACGAGCAGTACTTC. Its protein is CASSPGGTHEQYF.

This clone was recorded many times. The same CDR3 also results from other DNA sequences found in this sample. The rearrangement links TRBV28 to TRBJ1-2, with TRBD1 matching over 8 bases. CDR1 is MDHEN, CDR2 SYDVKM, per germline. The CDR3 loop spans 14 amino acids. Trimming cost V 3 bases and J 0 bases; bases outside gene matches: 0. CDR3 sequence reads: CASSLGQANYGYTF. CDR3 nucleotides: TGTGCCAGCAGTTTGGGACAGGCTAACTATGGCTACACCTTC.

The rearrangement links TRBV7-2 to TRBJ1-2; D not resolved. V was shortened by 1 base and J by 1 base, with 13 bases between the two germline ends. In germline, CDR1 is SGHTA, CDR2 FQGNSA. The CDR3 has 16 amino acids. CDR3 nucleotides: TGTGCCAGCAGCTTAGGGTCGGGGAGTCTTAACTATGGCTACACCTTC. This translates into CASSLGSGSLNYGYTF.

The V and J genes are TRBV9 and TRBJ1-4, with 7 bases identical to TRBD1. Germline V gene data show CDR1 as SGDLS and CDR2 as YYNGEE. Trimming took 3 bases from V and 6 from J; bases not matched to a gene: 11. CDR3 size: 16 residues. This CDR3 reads CASSAGWGQRDEKLFF. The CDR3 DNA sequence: TGTGCCAGCAGCGCAGGCTGGGGACAGAGGGATGAAAAACTGTTTTTT.

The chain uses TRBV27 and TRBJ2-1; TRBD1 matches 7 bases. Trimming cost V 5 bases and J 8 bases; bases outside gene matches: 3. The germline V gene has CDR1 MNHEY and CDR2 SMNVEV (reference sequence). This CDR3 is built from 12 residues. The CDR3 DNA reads TGTGCCAGCAGTCTAGGGGGCTATGAGCAGTTCTTC. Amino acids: CASSLGGYEQFF.

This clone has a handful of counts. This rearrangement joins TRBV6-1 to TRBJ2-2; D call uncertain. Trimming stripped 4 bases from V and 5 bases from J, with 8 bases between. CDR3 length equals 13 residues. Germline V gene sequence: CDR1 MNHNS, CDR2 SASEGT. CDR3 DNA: TGTGCCAGCAGTGTTTTGAGAACCGGGGAGCTGTTTTTT. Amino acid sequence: CASSVLRTGELFF.

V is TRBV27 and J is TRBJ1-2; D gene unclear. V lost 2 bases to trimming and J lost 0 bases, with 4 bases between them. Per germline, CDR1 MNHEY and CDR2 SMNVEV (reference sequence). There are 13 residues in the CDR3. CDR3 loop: CASSLDANYGYTF. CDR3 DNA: TGTGCCAGCAGTTTAGACGCTAACTATGGCTACACCTTC.

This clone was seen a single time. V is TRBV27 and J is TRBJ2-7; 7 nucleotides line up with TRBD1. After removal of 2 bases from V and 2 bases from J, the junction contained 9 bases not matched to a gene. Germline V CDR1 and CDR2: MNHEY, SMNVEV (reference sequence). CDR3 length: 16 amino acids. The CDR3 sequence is CASSLNWAGGAYEQYF. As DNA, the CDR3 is TGTGCCAGCAGTTTAAACTGGGCAGGGGGAGCCTACGAGCAGTACTTC.